Sequencing of this T cell receptor (beta chain) was carried out in a study of identical twins. MiXCR, applied by TCRdb to the 5' RACE reads, yields one record per CDR3 protein. The sample has roughly 290,000 distinct CDR3 sequences; approximately 8% are singletons. This clonotype was detected only a few times. The data were also submitted as part of a second study, on yellow fever vaccine responses in identical twins.

The specimen was memory (CD45RO+) T cells sorted from blood. The receptor's source is a young woman in good health.

The CDR3 bases are TGTGCCAGTGAACCGGGACTAGCGGGCACCGGGGAGCTGTTTTTT. As protein: CASEPGLAGTGELFF. The J gene is TRBJ2-2, the V gene TRBV28; TRBD2 agrees at 12 bases. Germline V CDR1 and CDR2: MDHEN, SYDVKM. There are 15 residues in the CDR3. V was clipped by 9 bases and J by 4 bases; unmatched bases: 6.